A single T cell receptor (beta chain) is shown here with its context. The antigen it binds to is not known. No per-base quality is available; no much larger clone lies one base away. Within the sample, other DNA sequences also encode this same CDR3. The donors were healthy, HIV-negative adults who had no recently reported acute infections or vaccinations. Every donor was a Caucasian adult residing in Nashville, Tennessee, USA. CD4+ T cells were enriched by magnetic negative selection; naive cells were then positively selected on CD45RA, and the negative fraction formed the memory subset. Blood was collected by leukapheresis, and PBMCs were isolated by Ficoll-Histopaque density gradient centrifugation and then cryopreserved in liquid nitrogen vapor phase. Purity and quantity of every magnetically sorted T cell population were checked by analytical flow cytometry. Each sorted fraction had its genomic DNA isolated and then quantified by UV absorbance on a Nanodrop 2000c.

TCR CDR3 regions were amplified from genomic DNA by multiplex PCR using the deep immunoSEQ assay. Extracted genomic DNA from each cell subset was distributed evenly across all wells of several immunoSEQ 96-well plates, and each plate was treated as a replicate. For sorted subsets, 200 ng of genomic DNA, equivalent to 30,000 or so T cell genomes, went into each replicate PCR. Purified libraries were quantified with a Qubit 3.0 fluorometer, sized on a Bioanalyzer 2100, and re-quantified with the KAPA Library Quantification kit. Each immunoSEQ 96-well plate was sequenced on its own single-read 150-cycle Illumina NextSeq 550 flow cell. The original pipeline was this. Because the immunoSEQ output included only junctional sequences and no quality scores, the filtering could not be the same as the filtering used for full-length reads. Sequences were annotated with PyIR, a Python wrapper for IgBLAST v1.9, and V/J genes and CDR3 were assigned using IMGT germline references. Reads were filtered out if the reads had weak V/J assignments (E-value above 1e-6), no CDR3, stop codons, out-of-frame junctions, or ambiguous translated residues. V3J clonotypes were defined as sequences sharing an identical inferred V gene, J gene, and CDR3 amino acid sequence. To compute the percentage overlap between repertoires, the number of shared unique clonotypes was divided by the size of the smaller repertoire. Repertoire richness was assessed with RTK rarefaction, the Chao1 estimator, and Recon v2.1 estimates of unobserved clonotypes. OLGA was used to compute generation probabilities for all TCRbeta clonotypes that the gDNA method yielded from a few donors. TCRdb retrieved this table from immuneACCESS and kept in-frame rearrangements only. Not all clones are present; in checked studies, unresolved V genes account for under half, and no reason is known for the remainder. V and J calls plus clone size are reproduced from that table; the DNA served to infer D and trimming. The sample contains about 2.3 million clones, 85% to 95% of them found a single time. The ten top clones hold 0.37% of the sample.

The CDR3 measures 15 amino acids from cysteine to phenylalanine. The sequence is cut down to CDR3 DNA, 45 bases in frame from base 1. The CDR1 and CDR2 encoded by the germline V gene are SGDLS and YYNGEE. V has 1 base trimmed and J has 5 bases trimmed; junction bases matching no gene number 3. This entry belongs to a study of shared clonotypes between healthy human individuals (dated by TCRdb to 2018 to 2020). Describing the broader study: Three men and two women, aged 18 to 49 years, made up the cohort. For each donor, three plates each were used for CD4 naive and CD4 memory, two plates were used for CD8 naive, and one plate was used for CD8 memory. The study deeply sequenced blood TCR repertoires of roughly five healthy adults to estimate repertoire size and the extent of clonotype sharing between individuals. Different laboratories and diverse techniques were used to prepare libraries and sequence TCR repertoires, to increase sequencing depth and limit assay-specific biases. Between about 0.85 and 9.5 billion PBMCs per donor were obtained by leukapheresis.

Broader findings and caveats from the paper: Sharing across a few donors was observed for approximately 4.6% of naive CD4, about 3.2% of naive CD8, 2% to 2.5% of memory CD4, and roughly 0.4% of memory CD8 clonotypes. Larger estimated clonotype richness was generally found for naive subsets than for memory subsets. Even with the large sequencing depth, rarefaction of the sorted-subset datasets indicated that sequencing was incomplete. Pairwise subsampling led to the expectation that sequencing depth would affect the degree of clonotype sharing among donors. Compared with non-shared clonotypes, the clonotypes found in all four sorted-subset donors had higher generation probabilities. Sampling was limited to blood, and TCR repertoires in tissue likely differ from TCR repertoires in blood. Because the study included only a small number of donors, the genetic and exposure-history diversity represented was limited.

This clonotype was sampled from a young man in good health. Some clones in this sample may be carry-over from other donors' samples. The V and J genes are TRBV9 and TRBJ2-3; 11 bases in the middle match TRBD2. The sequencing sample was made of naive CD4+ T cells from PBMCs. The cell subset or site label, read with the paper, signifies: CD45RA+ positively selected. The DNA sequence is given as TGTGCCAGCAGCGTACGGCTAGCGGGAGGAGATACGCAGTATTTT. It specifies CASSVRLAGGDTQYF.